Reported below is one TCR beta chain. There are 15 residues in the CDR3. The data originate from a study of control samples from healthy donors and cancer patients. The table came from immunoSEQ multiplex PCR; TCRdb's copy has only in-frame clones and leaves some out. The table includes 35,000 to 45,000 clones, roughly 83% detected once. The sequencing input was blood. The sequence was obtained from a man aged 60 to 69 in good health. The chain links TRBV1 to TRBJ2-2; whether TRBD2, the table's D call, matches the DNA was not checked. TRBV1 is noted as a pseudogene. CDR3 DNA sequence: TGCACCAGCAGCCAAGAAGATTCGCGTACCGGGGAGCTGTTTTTT. This gives the protein CTSSQEDSRTGELFF.